Shown below are 2 T cell receptor beta chains from a single sample sequenced in a study of OX40 agonist ivuxolimab in advanced cancers. Receptors were amplified or captured by the immunoSEQ multiplex PCR assay. The immuneACCESS repertoire file appears here via TCRdb, limited to in-frame rearrangements. These files lack a portion of the clones; in checked studies, under half of the deficit traces to unresolved V genes, and the cause of the others is not known. The sample has 60,000 to 80,000 clones on record, around 82% of them singletons. The ten largest clonotypes hold about 4.5% of the sample. The sample consisted of CD4+ or CD8+ T cells sorted from blood, taken in a trial of the OX40 agonist ivuxolimab. These receptor sequences come from an adult with an advanced solid tumor such as melanoma, head and neck, liver or kidney cancer.

The rearrangement uses TRBV7-3 and TRBJ1-1; perhaps TRBD1 as D (5 bases). CDR1 and CDR2 from the germline V gene are SGHTA and FQGTGA. Trimming took 0 bases from V and 4 from J, leaving 9 bases between them. The CDR3 runs 14 residues. The chain's CDR3 is CASSLTGGATEAFF. The CDR3 region has the DNA TGTGCCAGCAGCTTAACTGGAGGGGCCACTGAAGCTTTCTTT.

V usage is TRBV5-1 and J usage is TRBJ2-3, with 11 bases identical to TRBD2. J gave up 2 bases and V 4 bases, and 9 bases lay outside the gene matches. The CDR3 spans 17 residues. Per germline, CDR1 SGHRS and CDR2 YFSETQ. The DNA for the CDR3 is TGCGCCAGCAGCCCAGAGACTAGCGGGGCCTACACAGATACGCAGTATTTT. Its translation is CASSPETSGAYTDTQYF.